The entry below describes one T cell receptor beta chain. Its antigen remains unidentified. TCR alpha and TCR beta cDNA libraries with sample barcodes and UMIs came from 5'RACE using constant-segment primers. TCRdb analysed the 5' RACE reads with MiXCR anew, one entry per CDR3 protein. The sample has roughly 300,000 distinct CDR3 sequences, 8.2% seen once. The germline gives CDR1 SGHDT, CDR2 YYEEEE. The germline V and J ends were trimmed by 3 bases and 10 bases, with 7 bases remaining between them. This CDR3 is 10 amino acids long. This sample is drawn from a study of T-cell memory formation after mild COVID-19. For the study at large: Largely, TCR clusters stayed within a single donor. Findings and caveats of the study: Certain responding clones were present in pre-infection memory, suggesting participation of cross-reactive memory. Among contracting clones, CD4+ were mainly CM/EM and CD8+ enriched in EMRA.

The rearrangement uses TRBV5-6 and TRBJ1-1; no definite D call. What was sequenced was PBMCs or a T cell subset sorted from them (not recorded which). The receptor's source is a man aged 18 to 35 who had mild COVID-19 (a few samples of this study predate the infection). Cell type and time point are not known. Here the CDR3 reads CASSSFTAFF. CDR3 nucleotides: TGTGCCAGCAGCTCCTTTACAGCTTTCTTT.